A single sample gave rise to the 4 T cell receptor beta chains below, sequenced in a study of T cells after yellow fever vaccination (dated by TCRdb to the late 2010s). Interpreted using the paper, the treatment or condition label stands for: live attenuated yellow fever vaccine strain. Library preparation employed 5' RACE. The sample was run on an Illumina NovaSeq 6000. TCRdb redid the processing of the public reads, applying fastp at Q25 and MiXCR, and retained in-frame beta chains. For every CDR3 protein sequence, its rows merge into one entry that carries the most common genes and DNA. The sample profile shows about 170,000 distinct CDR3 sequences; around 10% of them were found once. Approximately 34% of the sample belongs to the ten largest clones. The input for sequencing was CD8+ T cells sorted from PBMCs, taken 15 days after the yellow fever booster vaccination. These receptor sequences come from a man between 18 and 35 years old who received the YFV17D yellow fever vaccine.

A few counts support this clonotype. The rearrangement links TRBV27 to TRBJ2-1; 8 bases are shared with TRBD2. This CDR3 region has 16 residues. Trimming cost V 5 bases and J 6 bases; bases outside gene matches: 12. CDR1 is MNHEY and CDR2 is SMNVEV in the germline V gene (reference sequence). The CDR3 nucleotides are TGTGCCAGCAGTCTGGGGACTAGGGCCGTAGGCAATGAGCAGTTCTTC. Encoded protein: CASSLGTRAVGNEQFF.

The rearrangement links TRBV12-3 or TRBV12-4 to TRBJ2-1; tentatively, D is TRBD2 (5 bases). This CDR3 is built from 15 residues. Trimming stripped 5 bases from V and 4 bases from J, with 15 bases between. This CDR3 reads CASSLTPSGYNEQFF. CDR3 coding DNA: TGTGCCAGCAGTCTCACACCCTCGGGATACAATGAGCAGTTCTTC.

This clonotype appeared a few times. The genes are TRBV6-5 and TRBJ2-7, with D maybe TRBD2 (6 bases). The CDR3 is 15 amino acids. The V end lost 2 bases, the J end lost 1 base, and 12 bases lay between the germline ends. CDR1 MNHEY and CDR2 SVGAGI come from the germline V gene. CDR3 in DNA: TGTGCCAGCAGTTACCGCCGGGGACTGTCCTACGAGCAGTACTTC. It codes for CASSYRRGLSYEQYF.

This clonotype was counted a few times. The CDR3 sequence: CASSLSGGPFF. CDR3 DNA sequence: TGTGCCAGCAGCTTATCCGGGGGCCCGTTCTTC. The rearrangement uses TRBV7-2 and TRBJ2-1, with D perhaps matching TRBD1 or TRBD2 (6 bases each). Germline CDR1 SGHTA, CDR2 FQGNSA. The CDR3 length is 11 residues. The ends were cut back, 2 bases at V and 15 bases at J, with 11 bases in the middle.